The clone carrying this T cell receptor beta chain showed up just once. What it binds is unknown. The sample's time point: cycle 4 day 1 (C4D1), after more than five weeks of nivolumab. In every patient, relapse followed autologous stem cell transplantation, while exposure to brentuximab vedotin differed. Complete response, partial response or progressive disease made up the best responses. The CDR3 runs 17 residues. With V trimmed by 3 bases and J by 6 bases, 12 bases remained unmatched. The germline V gene has CDR1 SGHAT and CDR2 FQNNGV. Produced via immunoSEQ multiplex PCR; TCRdb's table is partial and in-frame only. The sample yields approximately 110,000 clones, over 85% seen once. The sample belongs to a study of PD-1 blockade in classical Hodgkin lymphoma. Study conclusions and caveats: With CD4+ cells, TCR diversity rose significantly by C4D1, but not with CD8+ cells. In newly diagnosed patients, baseline TCR diversity was reportedly below that of healthy donors. Initiation of nivolumab under 1 year after ASCT led to exclusion of patients.

This clonotype was obtained from a human donor with classical Hodgkin lymphoma. Material: peripheral blood mononuclear cells (PBMCs), obtained before the fourth cycle of nivolumab. V usage is TRBV11-2 and J usage is TRBJ2-1; 9 bases match TRBD2. The CDR3 coding sequence is TGTGCCAGCAGCTTGCTAGCGGGATGGGCCCCCCTCAATGAGCAGTTCTTC. Residues: CASSLLAGWAPLNEQFF.